The next 4 T cell receptor beta chains were all read from a single sample in a study of blood T cell repertoires in COVID-19. TCRdb keeps only in-frame clones here, not all; method: immunoSEQ multiplex PCR. The sample comprises roughly 95,000 clones, about four fifths of which are singletons, and roughly 18% rests with the top ten. The sample was peripheral blood. The receptors originated from a man aged 80 or over with acute or convalescent COVID-19.

The chain uses TRBV28 and TRBJ1-2; D uncertain. The CDR3 runs 13 residues. Trimming removed 7 bases from V and 2 bases from J, with 11 bases in between. Germline V gene lookup returns CDR1 MDHEN and CDR2 SYDVKM. DNA of the CDR3: TGTGCCAGCATGACACGGCAGAACTATGGCTACACCTTC. Residues: CASMTRQNYGYTF.

The J gene is TRBJ2-7, the V gene TRBV19, with D perhaps TRBD2 (6 bases). V was clipped by 1 base and J by 4 bases, with 8 bases between them. The CDR3 sequence is 13 residues long. Germline-derived CDR1 and CDR2 are LNHDA and SQIVND (reference sequence). CDR3 coding DNA: TGTGCCAGTAGTATAGCTGGGGGGTACGAGCAGTACTTC. Residues: CASSIAGGYEQYF.

The chain joins TRBV19 to TRBJ1-2, with 9 bases fitting TRBD1. V shed 5 bases, J shed 0 bases, and the junction held 10 bases outside the gene matches. Germline lookup yields CDR1 LNHDA and CDR2 SQIVND (reference sequence). CDR3 length: 17 amino acids. CDR3 residues: CASSAGTGRPTNYGYTF. CDR3 nucleotide sequence: TGTGCCAGTAGTGCCGGGACAGGGCGGCCTACTAACTATGGCTACACCTTC.

The chain recombines TRBV5-6 with TRBJ2-1; TRBD2 agrees at 7 bases. CDR1 is SGHDT, CDR2 YYEEEE, per germline. The CDR3 totals 16 residues. The junction had 4 bases not matched to a gene; V was cut back by 1 base and J by 0 bases. CDR3 region: CASSLWPSGSYNEQFF. CDR3 sequence (DNA): TGTGCCAGCAGCTTGTGGCCTAGCGGCTCCTACAATGAGCAGTTCTTC. Full variable domain (missing parts from reference TRBV5-6 and TRBJ2-1): DAGVTQSPTHLIKTRGQQVTLRCSPKSGHDTVSWYQQALGQGPQFIFQYYEEEERQRGNFPDRFSGHQFPNYSSELNVNALLLGDSALYLCASSLWPSGSYNEQFFGPGTRLTVL.